This TCR beta chain was found in a study of blood T cell repertoires in COVID-19. The method was immunoSEQ multiplex PCR; TCRdb's version includes in-frame clones alone and lacks a portion of them. The sample records approximately 110,000 clones, less than 75% being singletons. This CDR3 comprises 19 residues. Germline V gene sequence: CDR1 LGHNT, CDR2 FRNRAP. V lost 0 bases to trimming and J lost 0 bases; unmatched junction nucleotides: 10. The chain links TRBV12-5 to TRBJ1-2; 10 bases are shared with TRBD1. This receptor was identified in a human donor with acute or convalescent COVID-19. The donor label of this sample is uncertain. Sequenced input: peripheral blood. The CDR3 sequence: CASGLVLGQGRNSNYGYTF. The CDR3 nucleotides are TGTGCTAGTGGTTTGGTACTGGGACAGGGGCGGAATTCTAACTATGGCTACACCTTC.